This T cell receptor (beta chain) was profiled in a study of vaccination effects on CD4 cells after COVID-19. Expansion of antigen-specific CD4+ T cells with viral peptide pools was carried out by the ViraFEST assay before sequencing. Scientists isolated CD4+ T cells after a roughly 10-day culture period ended. Either the BNT162b2 or mRNA-1273 vaccine was given to participants in two doses. IL-2 medium took the place of half the medium on both days 3 and 7. V dropped 3 bases and J dropped 10 bases, with 16 bases sitting between them. Germline loops: CDR1 MNHNS, CDR2 SASEGT. The length of the CDR3 is 15 residues. Profiled with immunoSEQ multiplex PCR; TCRdb holds only in-frame clones, not every one. The sample shows around 30,000 clones, about 70% of them seen only once. General observations from the study: Substantial clonal contraction characterized both infection- and vaccine-induced clones late after vaccination. Common cold coronaviruses were cross-recognized by only 1 of 255 vaccine-induced clones in healthy vaccinees. Convalescent patients were scarce in the study, and it lacked early post-infection timepoints.

As for this clone: Antigen unknown.

This receptor was obtained from a human donor who received a COVID-19 vaccine. The sample here was CD4+ T cells from PBMCs cultured with HCoV-NL63 spike peptides, taken after COVID-19 vaccination. This chain links TRBV6-1 with TRBJ1-6; a possible D gene is TRBD1 (6 bases). The CDR3: CASSDQTGIGSPLHF. The CDR3 nucleotides read TGTGCCAGCAGTGACCAAACAGGGATAGGCTCACCCCTCCACTTT.